What follows is one T cell receptor (beta chain) and its context. Clones were sequenced by immunoSEQ multiplex PCR, and TCRdb holds only the in-frame ones, with some missing. Of some 68,000 clones in the sample, about 90% were seen once. Germline CDR1 reads MNHEY; CDR2 reads SMNVEV (reference sequence). The germline V and J ends were trimmed by 4 bases and 5 bases, with 15 bases remaining between them. The CDR3 is 14 residues long. The data were taken from a study of T cell changes during pregnancy in multiple sclerosis. The rearrangement uses TRBV27 and TRBJ2-7, with D unresolved. This specimen was peripheral blood, taken in the second trimester of pregnancy. This clonotype was obtained from a female donor in good health, enrolled as a control in a pregnancy study. CDR3 sequence reads: CASSSLPRGNEQYF. CDR3 sequence (DNA): TGTGCCAGCAGTTCTCTACCCCGAGGAAACGAGCAGTACTTC.